This T cell receptor (beta chain) came from a study of blood T cell repertoires in COVID-19. Overall study context: There were acute and convalescent COVID-19 samples, and they came from the United States, Italy and Spain.

Measured with immunoSEQ multiplex PCR; TCRdb has only the in-frame clones, and not every one. There are almost 200,000 clones in the sample; 70% to 90% occur only once, and roughly 8.8% lies in the top ten. V lost 6 bases and J lost 7; bases outside the gene matches: 5. This CDR3 has 14 amino acids. CDR1 WSHSY and CDR2 SAAADI come from the germline V gene. Recovered status in Cohort 3 required two negative PCRs, clearance, or symptom resolution. The sample holds a few counts of this clone. The receptor was isolated from a woman younger than 30 who had recovered from COVID-19. The rearrangement links TRBV10-2 to TRBJ1-3; 11 positions agree with TRBD1. The sequenced sample consisted of PBMCs or T cells enriched from blood (not recorded which). The CDR3 nucleotides read TGCGCCAGCAGGCTCGGGACAGGGGGGAACACCATATATTTT. Amino acids: CASRLGTGGNTIYF.